Given below is one T cell receptor beta chain in context. What it binds is not known. The sample comes from a study of T cell repertoires in cytomegalovirus infection. On the study more broadly: Both a matching HLA type and CMV infection were indicated by public TCR beta signatures.

Study results and limitations: In two of eight donors, the top clonotype was HLA-C-restricted CMV-specific.

Per the germline V gene, CDR1 is MGHDK and CDR2 is SYGVNS. CDR3 length equals 14 residues. V lost 1 base, J lost 8 bases, and 14 bases lay in between. TCRdb called the reads again in MiXCR, with one record for every CDR3 protein. Found here are 150,000 to 200,000 distinct CDR3 sequences, 28% of them singletons; the top ten hold roughly 29%. The chain has TRBV25-1 and TRBJ1-2, with D possibly TRBD1 on 6 matching bases. The TCR was taken from a human donor in good health (CMV status not recorded). Some clones in this sample may be carry-over from other donors' samples. Input material: PBMCs. The CDR3 spells CASSELGGRGGYTF. CDR3 DNA: TGTGCCAGCAGTGAATTGGGGGGCCGGGGAGGCTACACCTTC.